This TCR beta chain is drawn from a study of identical twins. Study outcomes and limitations: Its conclusions, products of cross-sectional statistical analysis, did not come from following the same donors. Invariant MAIT and iNKT cells could partly confound zero-insertion analyses. Among beta out-of-frame sequences, excess sharing between twins appeared weaker.

Looked up from germline, CDR1 is DFQATT and CDR2 is SNEGSKA (reference sequence). The V and J ends lost 3 bases and 7 bases, in that order; junction bases with no gene match: 17. The CDR3 length is 16 residues. Concerning this clonotype itself: Its antigen remains unknown.

Template switching added a universal primer site; cDNA carried unique molecular identifiers. TCRdb reprocessed the 5' RACE reads via MiXCR and lists one record per CDR3 protein. The profile covers 1.5 million to 2 million distinct CDR3 sequences, with less than 40% appearing a single time and 0.27% taken by the ten largest. This chain uses TRBV20-1 with TRBJ2-7; 8 bases are a match to TRBD2. The sequencing input was cord blood. The sequence came from a newborn girl in good health. CDR3 bases: TGCAGTGCTAGTTTATCCGCACTAGCGGTAGACAATGAGCAGTACTTC. This sequence encodes CSASLSALAVDNEQYF.